Presented here are 25 T cell receptor beta chains from one specimen sequenced in a study of T-cell reconstitution after alpha-beta-depleted transplantation in children (dated by TCRdb to 2016 to 2017). Libraries were made using PCR. Data came from an Illumina HiSeq 2500. TCR libraries were prepared with molecular barcoding, using unique molecular identifiers to normalize TCRbeta repertoire quantification. TCRdb reworked the public reads: Q25 trimming with fastp, MiXCR clone assembly, productive beta chains retained. Each record represents a unique CDR3 protein, reported with the most common genes and DNA among its rows. The table for this sample lists 550,000 to 600,000 distinct CDR3 sequences; approximately 22% of them were counted only once. The ten largest account for roughly an eighth of the sample. What the treatment or condition label conveys for this sample: allogeneic hematopoietic cell transplantation with graft depleted of TCRalphabeta T cells and CD19 B cells.

Specimen: PBMCs, mostly from graft donor cells, collected 360 days after TCRalphabeta/CD19-depleted stem cell transplant. Receptors were obtained from a boy under three years old who had a stem cell transplant for acute myeloid leukemia, so the T cells may come from the graft donor.

This clonotype was detected ten times or more. This chain joins TRBV20-1 and TRBJ2-4, with D maybe TRBD1 (6 bases). The CDR3 spans 14 residues. Germline CDR1 reads DFQATT; CDR2 reads SNEGSKA (reference sequence). V was pared by 5 bases and J by 0 bases, with 11 bases between. This CDR3 reads CSAHRDIAKNIQYF. As DNA, the CDR3 is TGCAGTGCTCACAGGGATATAGCCAAAAACATTCAGTACTTC.

The sample holds many counts of this clonotype. This chain joins TRBV4-1 and TRBJ2-7; 7 bases fit TRBD1. The CDR3 spans 14 residues. Germline V gene data show CDR1 as MGHRA and CDR2 as YSYEKL. Germline trimming cut 3 bases from V and 2 bases from J; bases unmatched to any gene: 4. The CDR3 sequence is CASSHRTGAYEQYV. Written as DNA, the CDR3 is TGCGCCAGCAGCCATAGGACAGGAGCCTACGAGCAGTACGTC.

This chain links TRBV4-1 with TRBJ2-3; D perhaps matches TRBD1 (6 bases). V lost 2 bases, J lost 2 bases, and 20 bases lay in between. The CDR3 has 18 amino acids. CDR1 MGHRA and CDR2 YSYEKL come from the germline V gene. CDR3: CASSQHRVKWGNTDTQYF. The CDR3 region has the DNA TGCGCCAGCAGCCAACACAGGGTGAAGTGGGGAAACACAGATACGCAGTATTTT.

This clonotype was seen ten or more times. V gene TRBV20-1 combines with J gene TRBJ2-5, with 7 positions matching TRBD1. CDR1 is DFQATT and CDR2 is SNEGSKA in the germline V gene (reference sequence). The V and J ends lost 5 bases and 4 bases, in that order; junction bases with no gene match: 7. The CDR3 runs 13 residues. The CDR3 sequence is CSAQTGLPETQYF. Here the CDR3 DNA reads TGCAGTGCTCAGACAGGGTTGCCAGAGACCCAGTACTTC.

This clonotype was detected only a few times. The V gene is TRBV20-1, the J gene TRBJ2-1; D not resolved. Germline CDR1 reads DFQATT; CDR2 reads SNEGSKA (reference sequence). This CDR3 region has 13 residues. Trimming took off 3 bases at V and 5 bases at J, with 11 bases between the two ends. The CDR3 sequence: CSARPFVHNEQFF. The CDR3, as DNA: TGCAGTGCTAGGCCGTTTGTGCACAATGAGCAGTTCTTC.

The sample holds many counts of this clonotype. The CDR3 spells CASSPQSGVNEQFF. In DNA form, the CDR3 reads TGTGCCAGCAGTCCCCAAAGCGGTGTCAATGAGCAGTTCTTC. J is TRBJ2-1 and V is TRBV12-3 or TRBV12-4, with a tentative D call TRBD2 (5 bases). Trimming shortened V by 5 bases and J by 6 bases, and 14 bases separated the two germline ends. CDR3 length: 14 amino acids.

The chain links TRBV10-3 to TRBJ2-3; D is uncertain. V was pared by 8 bases and J by 2 bases, with 8 bases between. Germline V CDR1 and CDR2: ENHRY, SYGVKD. This CDR3 contains 12 residues. The CDR3 here is CAIGSVTDTQYF. CDR3 sequence (DNA): TGTGCCATCGGAAGTGTCACAGATACGCAGTATTTT.

The gene calls are TRBV4-3 and TRBJ1-2, with 7 nucleotides matching TRBD1. Germline V gene lookup returns CDR1 LGHNA and CDR2 YSLEER. The CDR3 length is 15 residues. V trimming: 1 base; J trimming: 7 bases; junction bases outside the gene matches: 9. CDR3 region: CASSQAGQGVAGYTF. CDR3 bases: TGCGCCAGCAGCCAAGCAGGTCAGGGGGTGGCTGGCTACACCTTC.

The V gene is TRBV6-1, the J gene TRBJ2-1; tentative D call: TRBD1 (7 bases). CDR3 length: 14 amino acids. Germline values: CDR1 MNHNS, CDR2 SASEGT. The ends were cut back, 1 base at V and 8 bases at J, with 12 bases in the middle. In DNA form, the CDR3 reads TGTGCCAGCAGTGAAGAGGGCAGGGGGGATGAGCAGTTCTTC. This encodes CASSEEGRGDEQFF.

This clonotype was observed a few times. The rearrangement links TRBV5-1 to TRBJ2-3; 13 nucleotides align to TRBD2. V lost 4 bases to trimming and J lost 2 bases; unmatched junction nucleotides: 7. CDR3 length equals 17 residues. Germline CDR1 reads SGHRS; CDR2 reads YFSETQ. The CDR3 DNA follows: TGCGCCAGCAGCCTGGGACTAGCGGGGTTCAACACAGATACGCAGTATTTT. This codes for CASSLGLAGFNTDTQYF.

On this clonotype: A much larger clonotype is one base distant, so this may be a read error. A read error is likely, as this CDR3 ends without the conserved phenylalanine or tryptophan. The rearrangement joins TRBV10-3 to TRBJ2-1, with D tentatively TRBD1 or TRBD2 (5 bases each). The germline V gene has CDR1 ENHRY and CDR2 SYGVKD. The germline V and J ends were trimmed by 6 bases and 0 bases, with 18 bases remaining between them. This CDR3 region has 17 residues. CDR3 sequence (DNA): TGTGCCATCAGCTCACCGACCGGGACCGACTCCTACAATGAGCAGTTCTAC. It is translated as CAISSPTGTDSYNEQFY.

The V gene is TRBV20-1, the J gene TRBJ2-3; maybe TRBD2 (5 bases). The ends were cut back, 2 bases at V and 3 bases at J, with 6 bases in the middle. The CDR3 sequence is 12 residues long. Germline V CDR1 and CDR2: DFQATT, SNEGSKA (reference sequence). The CDR3 DNA follows: TGCAGTGCTAGACTAGCTACAGATACGCAGTATTTT. Translating it yields CSARLATDTQYF.

This chain connects TRBV12-3 or TRBV12-4 to TRBJ1-1; D gene uncertain. V was pared by 8 bases and J by 2 bases, with 18 bases between. CDR3 length: 15 residues. This chain's CDR3 is CASVARRPENTEAFF. The CDR3 DNA sequence: TGTGCCAGCGTAGCCCGCCGGCCAGAAAACACTGAAGCTTTCTTT.

The rearrangement links TRBV20-1 to TRBJ2-1, with no clear D. V gave up 0 bases and J gave up 2 bases, with 8 bases separating them. The germline CDR1 and CDR2 sequences are DFQATT and SNEGSKA (reference sequence). CDR3 size: 14 residues. CDR3 in amino acids: CSARDLTTYNEQFF. CDR3 nucleotides: TGCAGTGCTAGAGATTTGACGACCTACAATGAGCAGTTCTTC.

This clonotype was counted ten times or more. This rearrangement joins TRBV7-8 to TRBJ1-2; no reliable D call. Germline values: CDR1 SGHVS, CDR2 FQNEAQ. V shed 0 bases and J shed 6 bases, with 8 bases lying between them. The CDR3 is 13 residues long. CDR3 coding DNA: TGTGCCAGCAGCTTAGCCGCCGAGGATGGCTACACCTTC. Amino acid sequence: CASSLAAEDGYTF.

The J gene is TRBJ2-7, the V gene TRBV20-1; a weak D match, TRBD1 (5 bases). Trimming removed 4 bases from V and 3 bases from J, with 16 bases in between. Germline CDR1 is DFQATT and CDR2 is SNEGSKA (reference sequence). The CDR3 contains 14 residues. The CDR3 coding sequence is TGCAGTGCTAAAGGGGCTTTAAACTTCTACGAGCAGTACTTC. Protein sequence: CSAKGALNFYEQYF.

The V and J genes are TRBV6-5 and TRBJ1-5; D possibly corresponds to TRBD1 (6 bases). This CDR3 contains 15 residues. V lost 4 bases to trimming and J lost 10 bases, with 20 bases between them. The germline V gene has CDR1 MNHEY and CDR2 SVGAGI. The CDR3 nucleotides read TGTGCCAGCAGTTTTACGGACAGTCCCAGCTTTCCCCAGCATTTT. Protein product: CASSFTDSPSFPQHF.

This clonotype was seen repeatedly, ten times or more. The V gene is TRBV5-1, the J gene TRBJ2-1; TRBD2 aligns across 15 bases. V lost 4 bases to trimming and J lost 4 bases; unmatched junction nucleotides: 3. The CDR3 consists of 16 residues. Per germline, CDR1 SGHRS and CDR2 YFSETQ. Here the CDR3 reads CASSHGTSGGYNEQFF. CDR3 DNA sequence: TGCGCCAGCAGCCACGGGACTAGCGGGGGGTACAATGAGCAGTTCTTC.

This clonotype was seen at least ten times. This sequence joins TRBV12-3 or TRBV12-4 and TRBJ2-5; 7 bases align to TRBD1. The trim removed 5 bases at V and 3 bases at J, leaving 6 bases unmatched. This CDR3 has 14 amino acids. The CDR3 sequence is CASSPGTAKETQYF. In DNA, the CDR3 is TGTGCCAGCAGTCCCGGGACAGCGAAAGAGACCCAGTACTTC.

This rearrangement joins TRBV6-2 or TRBV6-3 to TRBJ2-5, with 9 bases that match TRBD1. The CDR3 spans 15 residues. Trimming cost V 0 bases and J 4 bases; bases outside gene matches: 3. Germline V gene lookup returns CDR1 MNHEY and CDR2 SVGEGT. In nucleotides, the CDR3 is TGTGCCAGCAGTTACTCGACAGGGGGAGGAGAGACCCAGTACTTC. Protein product: CASSYSTGGGETQYF.

At least ten counts were recorded for this clonotype. CDR3 loop: CASSPGGTYEQYV. In DNA, the CDR3 is TGTGCCAGCAGTCCAGGGGGGACGTACGAGCAGTACGTC. The chain employs TRBV27 and TRBJ2-7; possibly TRBD1 for D (7 bases). V was shortened by 5 bases and J by 4 bases, with 12 bases between the two germline ends. Germline CDR1 MNHEY, CDR2 SMNVEV (reference sequence). The CDR3 contains 13 residues.

This clonotype was counted a few times. The chain has TRBV20-1 and TRBJ2-3, with TRBD2 matching 11 bases. Trimming cost V 5 bases and J 6 bases; bases outside gene matches: 4. Germline CDR1 and CDR2: DFQATT and SNEGSKA (reference sequence). This CDR3 comprises 13 residues. CDR3 sequence: CSAPSGGSDTQYF. The DNA for the CDR3 is TGCAGTGCTCCTAGCGGGGGGAGCGATACGCAGTATTTT.

This clonotype was counted between two and nine times. The chain uses TRBV6-1 and TRBJ1-5; unclear D gene. This CDR3 is built from 18 residues. The ends were cut back, 1 base at V and 3 bases at J, with 19 bases in the middle. Germline values: CDR1 MNHNS, CDR2 SASEGT. CDR3 coding DNA: TGTGCCAGCAGTGAAGTACAAGGGCGGAGAAACCTCAATCAGCCCCAGCATTTT. It is translated as CASSEVQGRRNLNQPQHF.

This CDR3 is CASSLSGVSRGYTF. In DNA form, the CDR3 reads TGTGCCAGCAGTTTGAGTGGAGTGAGTAGGGGCTACACCTTC. The chain combines TRBV12-3 or TRBV12-4 with TRBJ1-2; D uncertain. The germline V and J ends were trimmed by 3 bases and 8 bases, with 16 bases remaining between them. The length of the CDR3 is 14 residues.

The rearrangement links TRBV21-1 to TRBJ2-3. TRBV21-1 is classified as a pseudogene. The CDR3 consists of 14 residues. The CDR3 DNA reads TGTGCCAGCAAGTTCGGCAGCCGCACAGATACGCAGTATTTT. As protein: CASKFGSRTDTQYF.